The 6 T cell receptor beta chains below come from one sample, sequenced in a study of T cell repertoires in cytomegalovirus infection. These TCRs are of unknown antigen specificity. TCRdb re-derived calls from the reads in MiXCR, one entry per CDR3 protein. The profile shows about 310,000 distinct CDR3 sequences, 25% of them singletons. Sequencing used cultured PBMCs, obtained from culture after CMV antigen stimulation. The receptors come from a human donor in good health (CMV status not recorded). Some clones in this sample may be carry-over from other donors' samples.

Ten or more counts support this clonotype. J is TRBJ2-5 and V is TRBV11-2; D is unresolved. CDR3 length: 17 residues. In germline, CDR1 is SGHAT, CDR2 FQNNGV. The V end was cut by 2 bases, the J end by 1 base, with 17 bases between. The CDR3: CASSLSPRTRRQETQYF. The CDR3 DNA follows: TGTGCCAGCAGCTTATCCCCGAGAACCCGCCGCCAAGAGACCCAGTACTTC.

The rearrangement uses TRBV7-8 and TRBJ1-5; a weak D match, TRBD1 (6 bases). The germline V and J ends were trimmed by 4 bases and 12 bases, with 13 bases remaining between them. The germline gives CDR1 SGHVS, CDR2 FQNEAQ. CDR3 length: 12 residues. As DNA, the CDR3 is TGTGCCAGCAGCTCAGACCGACAGGTCCAGCATTTT. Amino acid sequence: CASSSDRQVQHF.

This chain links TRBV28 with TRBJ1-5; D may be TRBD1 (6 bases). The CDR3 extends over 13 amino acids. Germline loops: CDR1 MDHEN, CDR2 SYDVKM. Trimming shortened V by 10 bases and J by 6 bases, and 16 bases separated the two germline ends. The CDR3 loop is CATNRAGGQPQHF. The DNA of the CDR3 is TGTGCCACCAACAGGGCTGGCGGTCAGCCCCAGCATTTT.

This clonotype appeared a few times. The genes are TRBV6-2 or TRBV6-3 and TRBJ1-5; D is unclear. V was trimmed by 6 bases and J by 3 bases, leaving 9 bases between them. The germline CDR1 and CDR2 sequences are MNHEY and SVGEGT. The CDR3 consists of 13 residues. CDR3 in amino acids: CASSWRDNQPQHF. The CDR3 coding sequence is TGTGCCAGCAGCTGGAGGGACAATCAGCCCCAGCATTTT.

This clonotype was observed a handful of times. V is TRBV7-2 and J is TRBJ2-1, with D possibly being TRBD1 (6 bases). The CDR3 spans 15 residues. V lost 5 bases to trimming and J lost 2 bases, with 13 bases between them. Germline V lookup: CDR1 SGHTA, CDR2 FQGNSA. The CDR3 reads CASSRGGLTYNEQFF. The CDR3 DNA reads TGTGCCAGCAGCCGAGGGGGTCTAACCTACAATGAGCAGTTCTTC.

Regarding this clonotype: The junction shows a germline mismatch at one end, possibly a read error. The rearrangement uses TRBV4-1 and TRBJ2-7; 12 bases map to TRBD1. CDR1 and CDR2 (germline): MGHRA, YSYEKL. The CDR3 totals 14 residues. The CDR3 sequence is CASSLGQGAEEQYF. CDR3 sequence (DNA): TGTGCCAGCAGCCTGGGACAGGGGGCGGAAGAGCAGTACTTC.